This TCR beta chain was identified during a study of T cells in Graves' hyperthyroidism and ophthalmopathy. The CDR3 is 12 residues long. Looked up from germline, CDR1 is DFQATT and CDR2 is SNEGSKA (reference sequence). Amplification of TCR beta CDR3 regions used RNA as the template. HTBI primers were the set used in a first-round RT-PCR of the TCR CDR3. Each CDR3 protein is one row after TCRdb ran MiXCR on the multiplex PCR reads. This table holds about 290,000 distinct CDR3 sequences, approximately 17% found once. It was uncontrolled infection, other autoimmune disease, pregnancy or lactation that excluded patients. In making diagnoses, clinical symptoms, serum thyroxine and TRAb, thyroid ultrasound and orbital computed tomography were all used. Study-wide findings and caveats: Ophthalmopathy onset followed model prediction by a median approximately 6.2 months.

A note on this clonotype: Its antigen is unknown. A much larger clone differs by one base, so this may be a read error.

This sequence was found in a woman aged 60-75 years with Graves' ophthalmopathy. The V and J genes are TRBV20-1 and TRBJ2-7; 7 bases fit TRBD1. The end of the DNA is better explained by TRBJ2-1, so the J call may be wrong. The sequenced sample consisted of blood. The DNA for the CDR3 is TGCAGTGCCCTCGGGACAGCGTACGAGCAGTTCTTC. It specifies CSALGTAYEQFF.